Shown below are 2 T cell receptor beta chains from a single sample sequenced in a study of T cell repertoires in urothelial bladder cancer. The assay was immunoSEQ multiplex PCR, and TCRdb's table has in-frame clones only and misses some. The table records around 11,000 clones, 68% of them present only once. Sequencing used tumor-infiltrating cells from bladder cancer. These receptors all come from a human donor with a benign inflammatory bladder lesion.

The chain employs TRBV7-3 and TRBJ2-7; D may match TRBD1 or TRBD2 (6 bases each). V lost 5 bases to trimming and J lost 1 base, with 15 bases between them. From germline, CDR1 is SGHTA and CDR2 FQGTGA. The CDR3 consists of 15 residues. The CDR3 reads CASSQQPGASYEQYF. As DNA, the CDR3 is TGTGCCAGCAGCCAACAGCCGGGGGCGTCCTACGAGCAGTACTTC.

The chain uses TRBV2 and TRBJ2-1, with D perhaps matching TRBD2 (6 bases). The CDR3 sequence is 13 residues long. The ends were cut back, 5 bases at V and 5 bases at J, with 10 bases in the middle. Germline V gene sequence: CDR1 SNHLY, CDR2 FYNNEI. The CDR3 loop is CASSKRLDNEQFF. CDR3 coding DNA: TGTGCCAGCAGTAAAAGACTAGACAATGAGCAGTTCTTC.